These 21 T cell receptor beta chains came from one sample sequenced in a study of T cells after yellow fever vaccination. TCRdb reanalysed the 5' RACE reads using MiXCR and keeps one entry per CDR3 protein. The data hold about 57,000 distinct CDR3 sequences, with 6.5% to 8% observed a single time. This material consisted of CD8+ T cells sorted from PBMCs, taken 15 days after the yellow fever booster vaccination. The receptors here all came from a man younger than 40 who received the YFV17D yellow fever vaccine.

The sample holds many counts of this clonotype. The rearrangement uses TRBV6-1 and TRBJ2-1; D not resolved. This CDR3 spans 17 amino acids. Germline-derived CDR1 and CDR2 are MNHNS and SASEGT. The germline V and J ends were trimmed by 0 bases and 0 bases, with 12 bases remaining between them. The CDR3 region has the DNA TGTGCCAGCAGTGAAGCTAGAGATCGAGCCTCCTACAATGAGCAGTTCTTC. This codes for CASSEARDRASYNEQFF.

The sample holds many counts of this clonotype. DNA for the CDR3: TGTGCCAGCAGCGTGGCTAGCGGCTACAATGAGCAGTTCTTC. Amino acid sequence: CASSVASGYNEQFF. The J gene is TRBJ2-1, the V gene TRBV9; 7 bases fit TRBD2. The CDR3 contains 14 residues. Trimming removed 2 bases from V and 3 bases from J; junction bases left unmatched: 2. Germline loops: CDR1 SGDLS, CDR2 YYNGEE.

This clonotype was seen at least ten times. This rearrangement joins TRBV30 to TRBJ2-7; D unclear. Between the trimmed V and J ends, which lost 0 bases and 5 bases, there was a span of 5 bases. The CDR3 runs to 11 residues. Germline loops: CDR1 GTSNPN, CDR2 SVGIG (reference sequence). CDR3 in amino acids: CAWSVPNEQYF. Here the CDR3 DNA reads TGTGCCTGGAGTGTACCCAACGAGCAGTACTTC.

There are many counts of this clonotype. The chain is built from TRBV25-1 and TRBJ2-4; D ambiguous. This CDR3 has 14 residues. Trimming left V 5 bases short and J 1 base short, with 9 bases between. The germline gives CDR1 MGHDK, CDR2 SYGVNS. The CDR3 spells CASSPGLAKNIQYF. The CDR3 region has the DNA TGTGCCAGCAGTCCAGGCTTGGCCAAAAACATTCAGTACTTC.

On this clonotype: A much larger clone sits a single nucleotide away, making a read error possible. The V and J genes are TRBV4-3 and TRBJ1-1, with D possibly being TRBD1 (6 bases). The germline gives CDR1 LGHNA, CDR2 YSLEER. The CDR3 consists of 17 residues. The ends were cut back, 4 bases at V and 4 bases at J, with 22 bases in the middle. CDR3 region: CASSRIEQGREGTEAFF. The DNA for the CDR3 is TGCGCCAGCAGCCGCATAGAACAGGGTCGAGAGGGCACTGAAGCTTTCTTT.

In its sample, this clonotype was seen many times. The genes are TRBV11-2 and TRBJ2-1; no reliable D call. Between the trimmed V and J ends, which lost 5 bases and 8 bases, there was a span of 10 bases. The germline gives CDR1 SGHAT, CDR2 FQNNGV. This CDR3 has 12 amino acids. CDR3 region: CASSPRPDEQFF. The CDR3 nucleotides read TGTGCCAGCAGCCCCCGACCAGATGAGCAGTTCTTC.

This clonotype appeared many times. The chain couples TRBV7-9 to TRBJ1-5, with no clear D. CDR1 SEHNR and CDR2 FQNEAQ come from the germline V gene (reference sequence). The CDR3 totals 13 residues. V dropped 2 bases and J dropped 3 bases, with 5 bases sitting between them. The CDR3 DNA reads as TGTGCCAGCAGCTTACAGCACAATCAGCCCCAGCATTTT. This encodes CASSLQHNQPQHF.

As concerns this clonotype: A clone one base away is much larger, so this may be a read error. This chain uses TRBV29-1 with TRBJ2-1, with 12 bases matching TRBD2. Looked up from germline, CDR1 is SQVTM and CDR2 is ANQGSEA. The CDR3 spans 16 residues. For the CDR3, the DNA is TGCAGCCTTGAAGCGACTAGCGGGAGATTCGGCAATGAGCAGTTCTTC. Its translation is CSLEATSGRFGNEQFF.

This clonotype was counted at least ten times. The J gene is TRBJ2-6, the V gene TRBV5-1; D perhaps matches TRBD2 (5 bases). This CDR3 is 16 amino acids long. The germline CDR1 and CDR2 sequences are SGHRS and YFSETQ. The germline V and J ends were trimmed by 0 bases and 2 bases, with 9 bases remaining between them. The CDR3 nucleotides are TGCGCCAGCAGCTTGGCCGGGGATCCTGGGGCCAACGTCCTGACTTTC. It yields the protein CASSLAGDPGANVLTF.

The rearrangement joins TRBV11-2 to TRBJ2-6, with 8 nucleotides matching TRBD2. This CDR3 is built from 19 residues. Germline assignment: CDR1 SGHAT and CDR2 FQNNGV. Losses at the gene ends were 1 base for V and 0 bases for J; bases not matched to a gene: 8. CDR3: CASSLVASGRFSGANVLTF. The CDR3 nucleotides are TGTGCCAGCAGCTTAGTTGCTAGCGGGCGTTTCTCTGGGGCCAACGTCCTGACTTTC.

The table lists this clonotype with many counts. V is TRBV4-3 and J is TRBJ1-2; possible D gene TRBD1, 5 bases. CDR1 and CDR2 (germline): LGHNA, YSLEER. The CDR3 contains 15 residues. Trimming took off 1 base at V and 6 bases at J, with 15 bases between the two ends. CDR3 sequence reads: CASSQARWGKDGYTF. The CDR3 nucleotides read TGCGCCAGCAGCCAAGCAAGGTGGGGCAAGGATGGCTACACCTTC.

The sample holds many counts of this clonotype. The CDR3 spells CASSNEVAGAYEQFF. DNA of the CDR3: TGTGCCAGTAGTAACGAGGTAGCGGGAGCCTATGAGCAGTTCTTC. The chain couples TRBV19 to TRBJ2-1; TRBD2 aligns across 9 bases. The junction had 9 bases not matched to a gene; V was cut back by 4 bases and J by 8 bases. CDR3 length equals 15 residues. Per the germline V gene, CDR1 is LNHDA and CDR2 is SQIVND (reference sequence).

The CDR3 DNA follows: TGTGCCAGCAGCGTAAACCCGACGGTTGTAGATACGCAGTATTTT. Translating gives CASSVNPTVVDTQYF. This rearrangement joins TRBV9 to TRBJ2-3; D call uncertain. Trimming took off 1 base at V and 5 bases at J, with 14 bases between the two ends. Germline V gene sequence: CDR1 SGDLS, CDR2 YYNGEE. This CDR3 is 15 amino acids long.

This clonotype was seen a few times. The chain combines TRBV18 with TRBJ2-5; D uncertain. CDR3 length: 13 residues. In germline, CDR1 is KGHSH, CDR2 LQKENI. V was pared by 0 bases and J by 3 bases, with 5 bases between. The CDR3: CASSPPSKETQYF. CDR3 nucleotide sequence: TGTGCCAGCTCACCACCTAGTAAAGAGACCCAGTACTTC.

This clonotype has at least ten counts. As DNA, the CDR3 is TGTGCCAGCAGCAAAGGGGGTCACCCTTATAATTCACCCCTCCACTTT. Protein sequence: CASSKGGHPYNSPLHF. V and J are TRBV21-1 and TRBJ1-6. TRBV21-1 is labeled a pseudogene. The CDR3 covers 16 residues.

This clonotype was picked up many times. CDR3 region: CASSLDRGYYEQYF. CDR3 coding DNA: TGTGCCAGCAGCTTGGACAGGGGGTACTACGAGCAGTACTTC. The V gene is TRBV7-6, the J gene TRBJ2-7; 10 bases fit TRBD1. Germline-derived CDR1 and CDR2 are SGHVS and FNYEAQ. The CDR3 length is 14 residues. V dropped 3 bases and J dropped 3; count of bases not matched to a gene: 2.

This clonotype was detected many times. This chain connects TRBV25-1 to TRBJ2-1; tentative D call: TRBD1 (6 bases). CDR3 size: 14 residues. Germline lookup yields CDR1 MGHDK and CDR2 SYGVNS. With 2 bases removed from V and 3 bases from J, the gap between germline ends came to 8 bases. The CDR3 loop reads CASSEGGLYNEQFF. The CDR3 region has the DNA TGTGCCAGCAGTGAAGGGGGCCTCTACAATGAGCAGTTCTTC.

At least ten counts were recorded for this clonotype. Here the CDR3 reads CASSYTDSSRGEQYF. In DNA form, the CDR3 reads TGTGCCAGCAGTTACACGGATTCTAGCAGAGGCGAGCAGTACTTC. The rearrangement joins TRBV7-6 to TRBJ2-7; perhaps TRBD2 as D (5 bases). Trimming took 6 bases from V and 6 from J, leaving 21 bases between them. CDR3 length equals 15 residues. CDR1 and CDR2 (germline): SGHVS, FNYEAQ.

The table lists this clonotype with a few counts. The V call is TRBV30, the J call TRBJ2-1; 8 bases fit TRBD2. Unmatched junction bases numbered 14, after V lost 5 bases and J lost 8 bases. This CDR3 has 15 amino acids. Germline CDR1 reads GTSNPN; CDR2 reads SVGIG (reference sequence). CDR3 sequence reads: CAWDMLGTRYHEQFF. The CDR3 nucleotides are TGTGCCTGGGACATGCTCGGGACTAGGTACCATGAGCAGTTCTTC.

This clonotype was observed many times. The V call is TRBV6-2 or TRBV6-3, the J call TRBJ2-1; unclear D gene. Trimming removed 0 bases from V and 4 bases from J, with 25 bases in between. CDR1 is MNHEY and CDR2 is SVGEGT in the germline V gene. The CDR3 runs 20 residues. CDR3 residues: CASSYSKQSDPPSFYNEQFF. Here the CDR3 DNA reads TGTGCCAGCAGTTACTCGAAACAGAGCGATCCCCCTTCCTTTTACAATGAGCAGTTCTTC.

The J gene is TRBJ1-2, the V gene TRBV20-1; possibly TRBD1 for D (5 bases). Germline values: CDR1 DFQATT, CDR2 SNEGSKA (reference sequence). V lost 3 bases to trimming and J lost 0 bases, with 14 bases between them. The CDR3 consists of 15 residues. The CDR3 protein is CSASRDLPANYGYTF. The DNA for the CDR3 is TGCAGTGCTAGTAGGGACCTCCCCGCTAACTATGGCTACACCTTC.